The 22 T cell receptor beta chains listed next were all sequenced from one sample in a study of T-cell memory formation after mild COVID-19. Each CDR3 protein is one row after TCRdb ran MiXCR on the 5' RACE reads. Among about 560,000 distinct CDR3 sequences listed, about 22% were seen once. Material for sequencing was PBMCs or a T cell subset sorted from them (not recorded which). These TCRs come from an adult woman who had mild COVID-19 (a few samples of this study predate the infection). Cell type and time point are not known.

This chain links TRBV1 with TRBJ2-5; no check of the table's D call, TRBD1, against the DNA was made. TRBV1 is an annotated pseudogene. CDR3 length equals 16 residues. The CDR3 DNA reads TGCACCAGCAACCCCACTATCCGACAGGGAGGAGAGACCCAGTACTTC. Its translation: CTSNPTIRQGGETQYF.

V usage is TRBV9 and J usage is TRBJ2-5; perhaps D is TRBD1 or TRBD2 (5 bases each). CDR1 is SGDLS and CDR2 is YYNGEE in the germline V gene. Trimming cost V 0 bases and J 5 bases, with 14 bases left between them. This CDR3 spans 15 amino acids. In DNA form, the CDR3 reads TGTGCCAGCAGCGTAGGTCCGGGGCTGGAGGAGACCCAGTACTTC. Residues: CASSVGPGLEETQYF.

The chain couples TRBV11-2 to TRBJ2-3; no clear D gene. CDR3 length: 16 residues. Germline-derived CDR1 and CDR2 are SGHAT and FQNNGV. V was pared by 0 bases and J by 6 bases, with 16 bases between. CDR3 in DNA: TGTGCCAGCAGCTTAGATCTTGTAATAGCCGGTGATACGCAGTATTTT. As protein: CASSLDLVIAGDTQYF. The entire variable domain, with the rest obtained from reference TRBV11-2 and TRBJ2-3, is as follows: EAGVAQSPRYKIIEKRQSVAFWCNPISGHATLYWYQQILGQGPKLLIQFQNNGVVDDSQLPKDRFSAERLKGVDSTLKIQPAKLEDSAVYLCASSLDLVIAGDTQYFGPGTRLTVL.

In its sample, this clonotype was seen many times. In DNA form, the CDR3 reads TGTGCCAGCAGTCCCCAGAGGCGTACTGAAGCTTTCTTT. Protein sequence: CASSPQRRTEAFF. The rearrangement links TRBV27 to TRBJ1-1; D ambiguous. The CDR3 contains 13 residues. V lost 5 bases and J 5 bases, leaving 12 bases between the germline ends. Germline V gives CDR1 MNHEY, CDR2 SMNVEV (reference sequence).

The CDR3 DNA reads TGCAGCGTAATGGGGGAGCCTCTGAGCTATGGCTACACCTTC. Protein: CSVMGEPLSYGYTF. V usage is TRBV29-1 and J usage is TRBJ1-2, with a possible D match to TRBD1 (5 bases). Germline V gene sequence: CDR1 SQVTM, CDR2 ANQGSEA. V was pared by 6 bases and J by 4 bases, with 18 bases between. The CDR3 totals 14 residues.

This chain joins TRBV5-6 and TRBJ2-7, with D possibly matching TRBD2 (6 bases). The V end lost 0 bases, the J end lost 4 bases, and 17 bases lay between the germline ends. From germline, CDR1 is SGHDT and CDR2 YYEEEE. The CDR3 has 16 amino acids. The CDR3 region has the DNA TGTGCCAGCAGCTTGGAGCAGGGAGGAACTTTTTACGAGCAGTACTTC. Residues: CASSLEQGGTFYEQYF.

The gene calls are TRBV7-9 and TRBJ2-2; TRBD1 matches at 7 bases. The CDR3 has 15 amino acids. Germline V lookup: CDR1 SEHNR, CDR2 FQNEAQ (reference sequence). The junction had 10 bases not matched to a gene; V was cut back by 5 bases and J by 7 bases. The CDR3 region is CASSETKGASGELFF. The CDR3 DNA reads TGTGCCAGCAGCGAGACGAAGGGGGCCAGCGGGGAGCTGTTTTTT.

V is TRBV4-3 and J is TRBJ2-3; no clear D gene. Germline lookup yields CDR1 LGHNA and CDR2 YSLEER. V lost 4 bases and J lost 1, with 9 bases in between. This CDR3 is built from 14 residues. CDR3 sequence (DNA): TGCGCCAGCAGCCCCCGTCCTGGCACAGATACGCAGTATTTT. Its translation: CASSPRPGTDTQYF.

The CDR3 region has the DNA TGTGCCAGCAGCTCCGGGGGGGGGTCGGAGACCCAGTACTTC. This codes for CASSSGGGSETQYF. The chain couples TRBV7-9 to TRBJ2-5; 8 nucleotides line up with TRBD2. V was pared by 4 bases and J by 5 bases, with 6 bases of the junction left unmatched. From germline, CDR1 is SEHNR and CDR2 FQNEAQ (reference sequence). The length of the CDR3 is 14 residues.

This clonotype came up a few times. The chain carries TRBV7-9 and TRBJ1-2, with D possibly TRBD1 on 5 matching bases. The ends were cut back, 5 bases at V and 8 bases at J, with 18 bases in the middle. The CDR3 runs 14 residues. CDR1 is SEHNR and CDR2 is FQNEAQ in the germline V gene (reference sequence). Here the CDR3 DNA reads TGTGCCAGCAGCATATCGGACCGGGGGGGAGGCTACACCTTC. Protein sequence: CASSISDRGGGYTF.

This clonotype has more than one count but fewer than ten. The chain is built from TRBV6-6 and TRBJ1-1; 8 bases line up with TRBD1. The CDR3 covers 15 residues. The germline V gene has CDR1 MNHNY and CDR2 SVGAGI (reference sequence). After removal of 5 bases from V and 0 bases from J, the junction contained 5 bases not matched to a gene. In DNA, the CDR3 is TGTGCCAGCAGTGCCAGGGACAGGATGAACACTGAAGCTTTCTTT. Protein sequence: CASSARDRMNTEAFF.

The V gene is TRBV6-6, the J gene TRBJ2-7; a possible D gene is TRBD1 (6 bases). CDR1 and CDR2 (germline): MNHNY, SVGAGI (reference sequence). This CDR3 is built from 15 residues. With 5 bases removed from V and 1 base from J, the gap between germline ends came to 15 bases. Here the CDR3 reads CASSRTVYGSYEQYF. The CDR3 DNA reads TGTGCCAGCAGTAGGACAGTTTATGGGTCCTACGAGCAGTACTTC.

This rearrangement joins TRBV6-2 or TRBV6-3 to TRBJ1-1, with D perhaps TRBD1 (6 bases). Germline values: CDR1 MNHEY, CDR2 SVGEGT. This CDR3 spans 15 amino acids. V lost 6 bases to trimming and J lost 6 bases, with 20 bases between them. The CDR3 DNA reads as TGTGCCAGCAGGCATACAGGGACCCAATCCCCTGAAGCTTTCTTT. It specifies CASRHTGTQSPEAFF.

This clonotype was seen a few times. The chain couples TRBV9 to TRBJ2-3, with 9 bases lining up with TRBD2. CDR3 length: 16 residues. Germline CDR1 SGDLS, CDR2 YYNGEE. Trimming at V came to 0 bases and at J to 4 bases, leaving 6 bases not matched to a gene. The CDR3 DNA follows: TGTGCCAGCAGCGTAGGAGCTAGCGGGGTGCCAGATACGCAGTATTTT. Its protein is CASSVGASGVPDTQYF.

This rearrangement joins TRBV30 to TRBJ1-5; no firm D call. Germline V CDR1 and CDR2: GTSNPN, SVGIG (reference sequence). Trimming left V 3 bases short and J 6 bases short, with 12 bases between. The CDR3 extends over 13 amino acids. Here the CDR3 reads CAWRSQKGQPQHF. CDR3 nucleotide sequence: TGTGCCTGGAGGAGTCAAAAGGGTCAGCCCCAGCATTTT.

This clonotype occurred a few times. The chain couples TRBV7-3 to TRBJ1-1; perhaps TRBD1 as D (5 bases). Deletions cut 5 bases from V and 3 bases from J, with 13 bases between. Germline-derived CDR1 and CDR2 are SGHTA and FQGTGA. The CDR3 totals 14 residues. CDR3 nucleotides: TGTGCCAGCAGCCCGAGCAGGGCGGACACTGAAGCTTTCTTT. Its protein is CASSPSRADTEAFF.

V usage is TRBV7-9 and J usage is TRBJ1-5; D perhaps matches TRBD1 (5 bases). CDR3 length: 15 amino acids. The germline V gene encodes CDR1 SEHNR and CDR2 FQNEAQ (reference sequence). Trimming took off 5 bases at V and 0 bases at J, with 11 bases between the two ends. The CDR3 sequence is CASSRDGYSNQPQHF. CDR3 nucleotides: TGTGCCAGCAGCCGGGACGGCTATAGCAATCAGCCCCAGCATTTT.

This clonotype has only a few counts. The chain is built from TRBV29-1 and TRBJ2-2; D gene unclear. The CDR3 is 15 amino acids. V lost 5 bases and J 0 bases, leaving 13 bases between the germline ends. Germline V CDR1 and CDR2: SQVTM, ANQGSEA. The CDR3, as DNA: TGCAGCGTTCAATTGGCCAGCTCGAACACCGGGGAGCTGTTTTTT. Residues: CSVQLASSNTGELFF.

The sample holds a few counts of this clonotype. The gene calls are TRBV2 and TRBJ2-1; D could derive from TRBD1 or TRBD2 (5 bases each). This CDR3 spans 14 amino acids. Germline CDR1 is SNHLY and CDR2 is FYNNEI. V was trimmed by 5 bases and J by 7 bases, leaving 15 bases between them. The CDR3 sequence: CASSLSGGRNEQFF. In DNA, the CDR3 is TGTGCCAGCAGTTTAAGTGGGGGTAGGAATGAGCAGTTCTTC.

CDR3 DNA: TGTGCCAGCAGCGTAGCTATAGGTAGCGGCCAAGAGACCCAGTACTTC. It yields the protein CASSVAIGSGQETQYF. This chain uses TRBV9 with TRBJ2-5; D may be TRBD2 (6 bases). The germline V gene encodes CDR1 SGDLS and CDR2 YYNGEE. Trimming pared 0 bases from V and 1 base from J, leaving 13 bases between. The CDR3 runs 16 residues.

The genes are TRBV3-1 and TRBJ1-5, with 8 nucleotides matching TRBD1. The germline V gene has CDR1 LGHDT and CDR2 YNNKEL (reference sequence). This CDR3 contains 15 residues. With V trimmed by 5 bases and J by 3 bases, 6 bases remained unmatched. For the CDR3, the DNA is TGTGCCAGCAGCAACGGACAGGGATACAATCAGCCCCAGCATTTT. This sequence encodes CASSNGQGYNQPQHF.

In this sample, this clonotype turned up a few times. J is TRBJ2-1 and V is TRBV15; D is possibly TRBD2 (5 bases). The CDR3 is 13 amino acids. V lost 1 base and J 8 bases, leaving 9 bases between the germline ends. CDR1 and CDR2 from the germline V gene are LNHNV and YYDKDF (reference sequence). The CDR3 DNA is TGTGCCACCAGCAGAGGAGGGCCAGATGAGCAGTTCTTC. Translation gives CATSRGGPDEQFF.